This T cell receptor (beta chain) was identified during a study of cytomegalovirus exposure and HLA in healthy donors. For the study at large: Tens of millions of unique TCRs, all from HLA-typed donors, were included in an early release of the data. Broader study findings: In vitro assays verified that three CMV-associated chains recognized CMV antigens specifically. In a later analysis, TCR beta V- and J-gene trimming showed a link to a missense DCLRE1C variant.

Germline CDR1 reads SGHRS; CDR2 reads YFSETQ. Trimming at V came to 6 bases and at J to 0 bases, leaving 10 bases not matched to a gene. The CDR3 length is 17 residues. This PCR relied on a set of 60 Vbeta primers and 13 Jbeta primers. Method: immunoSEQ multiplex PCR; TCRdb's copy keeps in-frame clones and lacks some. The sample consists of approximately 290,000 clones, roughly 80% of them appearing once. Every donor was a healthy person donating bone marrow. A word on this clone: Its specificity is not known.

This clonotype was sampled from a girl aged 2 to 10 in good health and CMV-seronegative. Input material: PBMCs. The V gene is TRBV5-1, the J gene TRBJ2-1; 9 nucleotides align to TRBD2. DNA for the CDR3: TGCGCCAGCAAGGGTAGCGGGGGTACTAGCTCCTACAATGAGCAGTTCTTC. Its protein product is CASKGSGGTSSYNEQFF.